These 15 T cell receptor beta chains originate from one sample sequenced in a study of post-analysis software for immune sequencing data. Study-wide results and limits: There were roughly 5 TRBV segments more frequent in patients than controls, and TRBV5-6, TRBV5-1 and TRBV20-1 were among them.

Their cognate antigens are unknown. Unique molecular identifiers were carried by the TCR beta cDNA libraries. TCRdb ran MiXCR on the PCR reads and lists one entry per CDR3 protein. The data contain around 770,000 distinct CDR3 sequences, around 46% of them singletons. Sequenced material: blood. These receptors all stem from a girl between 10 and 17 years old with multiple sclerosis.

The V and J genes are TRBV7-2 and TRBJ2-5, with TRBD2 as a possible D gene (5 bases). CDR3 length: 16 amino acids. The V and J ends lost 5 bases and 5 bases respectively, with 21 bases between them. Germline-derived CDR1 and CDR2 are SGHTA and FQGNSA. The CDR3 loop is CASSAKGGGRWETQYF. For the CDR3, the DNA is TGTGCCAGCAGCGCCAAAGGCGGAGGCAGGTGGGAGACCCAGTACTTC.

This chain joins TRBV15 and TRBJ1-1; 8 nucleotides align to TRBD1. V lost 5 bases, J lost 8 bases, and 7 bases stayed unmatched. The CDR3 has 13 amino acids. Per germline, CDR1 LNHNV and CDR2 YYDKDF (reference sequence). CDR3 bases: TGTGCCACCAGCGGATTCGACAGGGGCGAAGCTTTCTTT. The encoded protein is CATSGFDRGEAFF.

The chain links TRBV7-2 to TRBJ2-7; 9 positions agree with TRBD2. Germline assignment: CDR1 SGHTA and CDR2 FQGNSA. Trimming took 5 bases from V and 6 from J; bases not matched to a gene: 8. This CDR3 spans 14 amino acids. Here the CDR3 reads CASSHGTSNAEQYF. CDR3 bases: TGTGCCAGCAGCCACGGGACTAGCAACGCCGAGCAGTACTTC. Variable domain in full (rest from reference TRBV7-2 and TRBJ2-7): GAGVSQSPSNKVTEKGKDVELRCDPISGHTALYWYRQSLGQGLEFLIYFQGNSAPDKSGLPSDRFSAERTGGSVSTLTIQRTQQEDSAVYLCASSHGTSNAEQYFGPGTRLTVT.

The gene calls are TRBV5-5 and TRBJ2-1; D remains unclear. The germline gives CDR1 SGHKS, CDR2 YYEKEE (reference sequence). This CDR3 has 10 residues. V lost 6 bases, J lost 7 bases, and 5 bases lay in between. CDR3 nucleotides: TGTGCCAGCACCTCTAATGAGCAGTTCTTC. Protein: CASTSNEQFF. The entire variable domain, with the rest obtained from reference TRBV5-5 and TRBJ2-1, is as follows: DAGVTQSPTHLIKTRGQQVTLRCSPISGHKSVSWYQQVLGQGPQFIFQYYEKEERGRGNFPDRFSARQFPNYSSELNVNALLLGDSALYLCASTSNEQFFGPGTRLTVL.

This chain joins TRBV12-3 or TRBV12-4 and TRBJ2-1; 11 bases match TRBD2. CDR3 length: 16 amino acids. J was trimmed by 5 bases and V by 5 bases; bases with no gene match: 8. The CDR3 bases are TGTGCCAGCAGTCCTCAACTAGCGGGAGTGAACAATGAGCAGTTCTTC. Protein sequence: CASSPQLAGVNNEQFF.

This chain links TRBV4-3 with TRBJ1-4; the D gene is possibly TRBD1 (6 bases). Per germline, CDR1 LGHNA and CDR2 YSLEER. Deletions cut 2 bases from V and 4 bases from J, with 11 bases between. This CDR3 has 15 amino acids. The CDR3 loop is CASSQWGGVNEKLFF. The CDR3, as DNA: TGCGCCAGCAGCCAATGGGGGGGCGTTAATGAAAAACTGTTTTTT.

V gene TRBV7-2 combines with J gene TRBJ1-1; D ambiguous. V lost 5 bases and J 4 bases, leaving 8 bases between the germline ends. Germline V gene data show CDR1 as SGHTA and CDR2 as FQGNSA. The CDR3 sequence is 12 residues long. The CDR3 spells CASSRSPTEAFF. The CDR3 DNA is TGTGCCAGCAGCCGAAGTCCCACTGAAGCTTTCTTT.

With respect to this clonotype: One end of the junction varies from germline; a read error may be responsible. The chain employs TRBV7-8 and TRBJ2-3; TRBD2 might be the D (6 bases). The CDR3 contains 16 residues. In germline, CDR1 is SGHVS, CDR2 FQNEAQ. This chain's CDR3 is CASSLVPGERTDAQYF. The CDR3 DNA sequence: TGTGCCAGCAGCTTAGTTCCGGGAGAGCGCACAGATGCGCAGTATTTT.

The rearrangement uses TRBV5-5 and TRBJ1-2; 7 positions match TRBD1. This CDR3 contains 18 residues. J gave up 5 bases and V 3 bases, and 19 bases lay outside the gene matches. Germline V gene lookup returns CDR1 SGHKS and CDR2 YYEKEE (reference sequence). CDR3 nucleotide sequence: TGTGCCAGCAGCTCGGAGAGGGACAGACGCCGCCCTCCTTATGGCTACACCTTC. As protein: CASSSERDRRRPPYGYTF.

The genes are TRBV20-1 and TRBJ1-2, with 10 bases fitting TRBD1. The V segment lost 3 bases and the J segment 4 bases; nucleotides outside the gene matches: 2. CDR1 is DFQATT, CDR2 SNEGSKA, per germline (reference sequence). CDR3 length: 13 residues. The DNA for the CDR3 is TGCAGTGCTAGCGGGACAGGGGTCTATGGCTACACCTTC. It encodes CSASGTGVYGYTF.

This clonotype was seen more than once but under ten times. The J gene is TRBJ2-1, the V gene TRBV27; 8 nucleotides align to TRBD2. This CDR3 has 15 residues. Germline CDR1 is MNHEY and CDR2 is SMNVEV (reference sequence). V lost 6 bases to trimming and J lost 0 bases; unmatched junction nucleotides: 4. The CDR3 DNA is TGTGCCAGCAGATACAGCGGGAGCTCCTACAATGAGCAGTTCTTC. Translated, it gives CASRYSGSSYNEQFF.

Turning to this clonotype: Relative to the germline gene, one junction end is altered; a read error may explain this. The chain couples TRBV29-1 to TRBJ1-2; 7 bases fit TRBD1. Germline V lookup: CDR1 SQVTM, CDR2 ANQGSEA. CDR3 length: 13 residues. The CDR3 DNA reads as TGCAGCGTTGAATGGGAGGGGGCGCTGGGCTACATCTTC. It encodes CSVEWEGALGYIF.

The chain carries TRBV7-3 and TRBJ2-1; D may correspond to TRBD1 or TRBD2 (5 bases each). Germline V gene data show CDR1 as SGHTA and CDR2 as FQGTGA. V was clipped by 5 bases and J by 2 bases, with 13 bases between them. The CDR3 contains 15 residues. In DNA, the CDR3 is TGTGCCAGCAGCCGGGGACCAACCGCCTACAATGAGCAGTTCTTC. Translation: CASSRGPTAYNEQFF.

The rearrangement joins TRBV27 to TRBJ1-1; D uncertain. CDR1 and CDR2 (germline): MNHEY, SMNVEV (reference sequence). The CDR3 totals 14 residues. Trimming pared 4 bases from V and 1 base from J, leaving 10 bases between. CDR3 bases: TGTGCCAGCAGTTCTGGGCTCGAGAACACTGAAGCTTTCTTT. Protein sequence: CASSSGLENTEAFF.

This clonotype was observed a single time. The V and J genes are TRBV9 and TRBJ2-1; D gene ambiguous. Germline V CDR1 and CDR2: SGDLS, YYNGEE. Deletions cut 0 bases from V and 0 bases from J, with 10 bases between. CDR3 length: 16 residues. The DNA for the CDR3 is TGTGCCAGCAGCGTAGGGGGTCGGCCCTCCTACAATGAGCAGTTCTTC. It specifies CASSVGGRPSYNEQFF.